Each of the 5 T cell receptor beta chains below was sequenced from the same sample in a study of CD8+CD57+ T cells in acquired aplastic anemia. By flow cytometry, patients selected for sequencing had shown an expansion of CD8+CD57+ cells. Template material for TCR beta VDJ and CDR3 profiling consisted of genomic DNA. One entry per CDR3 protein, called by TCRdb with MiXCR from the reads. Of approximately 220,000 distinct CDR3 sequences in the sample, around 50% were seen once. Input material: sorted CD4+, CD8+, or CD8+CD57+ T cells (not recorded which) from PBMCs. The receptor set was obtained from a human donor with aplastic anemia.

This clonotype showed up many times. The J gene is TRBJ1-2, the V gene TRBV4-2, with 8 bases lining up with TRBD1. The junction had 6 bases not matched to a gene; V was cut back by 2 bases and J by 7 bases. Germline CDR1 and CDR2: LGHNA and YNFKEQ. CDR3 length equals 14 residues. Written as DNA, the CDR3 is TGTGCCAGCAGCCAAACCGGGACAGGAGGTGGCTACACCTTC. It is translated as CASSQTGTGGGYTF.

V gene TRBV2 combines with J gene TRBJ2-3; tentatively, D is TRBD2 (6 bases). CDR3 size: 14 residues. Per the germline V gene, CDR1 is SNHLY and CDR2 is FYNNEI. Trimming left V 2 bases short and J 2 bases short, with 8 bases between. The CDR3: CASSEWRDTDTQYF. CDR3 nucleotide sequence: TGTGCCAGCAGTGAATGGCGGGACACAGATACGCAGTATTTT.

V usage is TRBV20-1 and J usage is TRBJ2-1; D is perhaps TRBD1 (6 bases). The germline gives CDR1 DFQATT, CDR2 SNEGSKA (reference sequence). V was shortened by 1 base and J by 16 bases, with 14 bases between the two germline ends. The CDR3 is 11 amino acids. CDR3 sequence: CSARAGTTFFF. In DNA, the CDR3 is TGCAGTGCTAGAGCTGGGACAACGTTTTTCTTC.

Points on this clonotype: A much larger clone is a single base away; this may be a read error. As DNA, the CDR3 is TGTGCCATCACCCCCGGACAGGGTGGCTATGGCTACACCTTC. Translated, it gives CAITPGQGGYGYTF. This chain links TRBV10-3 with TRBJ1-2; 8 nucleotides match TRBD1. V lost 7 bases to trimming and J lost 4 bases; unmatched junction nucleotides: 8. Germline V gene data show CDR1 as ENHRY and CDR2 as SYGVKD. This CDR3 comprises 14 residues.

This clonotype was recorded at least ten times. V is TRBV7-9 and J is TRBJ1-2; 9 nucleotides agree with TRBD1. With 5 bases clipped from V and 8 bases from J, the junction kept 12 bases outside the gene matches. CDR1 SEHNR and CDR2 FQNEAQ come from the germline V gene (reference sequence). The CDR3 contains 15 residues. Written as DNA, the CDR3 is TGTGCCAGCAGCCCGGACGACAGGGGGTCTCAAGGCTACACCTTC. Translation gives CASSPDDRGSQGYTF.